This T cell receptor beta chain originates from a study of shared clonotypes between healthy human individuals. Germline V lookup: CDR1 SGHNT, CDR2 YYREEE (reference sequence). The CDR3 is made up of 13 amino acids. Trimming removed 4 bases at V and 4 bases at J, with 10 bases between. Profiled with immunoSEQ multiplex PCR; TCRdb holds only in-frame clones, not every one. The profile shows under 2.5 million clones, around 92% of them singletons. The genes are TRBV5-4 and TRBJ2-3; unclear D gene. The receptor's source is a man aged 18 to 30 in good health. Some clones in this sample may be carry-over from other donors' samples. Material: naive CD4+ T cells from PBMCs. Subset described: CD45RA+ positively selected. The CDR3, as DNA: TGTGCCAGCAGCACGACCTCGTCAGATACGCAGTATTTT. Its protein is CASSTTSSDTQYF. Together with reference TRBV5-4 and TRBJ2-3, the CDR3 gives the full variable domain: ETGVTQSPTHLIKTRGQQVTLRCSSQSGHNTVSWYQQALGQGPQFIFQYYREEENGRGNFPPRFSGLQFPNYSSELNVNALELDDSALYLCASSTTSSDTQYFGPGTRLTVL.